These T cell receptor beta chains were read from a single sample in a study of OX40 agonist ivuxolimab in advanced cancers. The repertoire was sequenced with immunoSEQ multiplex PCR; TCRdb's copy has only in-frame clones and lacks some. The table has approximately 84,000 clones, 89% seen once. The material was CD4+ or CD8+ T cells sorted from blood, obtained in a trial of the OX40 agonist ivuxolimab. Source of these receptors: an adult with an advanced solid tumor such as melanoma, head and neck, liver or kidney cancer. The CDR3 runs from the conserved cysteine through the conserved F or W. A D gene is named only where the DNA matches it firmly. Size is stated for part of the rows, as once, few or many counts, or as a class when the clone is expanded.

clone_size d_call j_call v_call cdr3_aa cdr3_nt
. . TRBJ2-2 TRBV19 CASGHSGELFF TGTGCCAGTGGACATTCCGGGGAGCTGTTTTTT
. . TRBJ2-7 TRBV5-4 CASSPGGVGRIFEQYF TGTGCCAGCAGCCCGGGCGGTGTCGGGAGAATATTCGAGCAGTACTTC
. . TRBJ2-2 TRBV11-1 CASSLASAKTGELFF TGTGCCAGCAGCTTAGCTTCCGCCAAGACCGGGGAGCTGTTTTTT
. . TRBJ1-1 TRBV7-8 CASSRRMNTEAFF TGTGCCAGCAGCCGCCGGATGAACACTGAAGCTTTCTTT
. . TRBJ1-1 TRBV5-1 CASSSLSRNTEAFF TGCGCCAGCAGCTCTCTAAGTAGGAACACTGAAGCTTTCTTT
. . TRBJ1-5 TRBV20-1 CSANRGDPQHF TGCAGTGCTAACAGAGGGGATCCCCAGCATTTT
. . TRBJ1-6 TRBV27 CASSFGGSNSYNSPLHF TGTGCCAGCAGTTTTGGCGGTTCGAACTCCTATAATTCACCCCTCCACTTT
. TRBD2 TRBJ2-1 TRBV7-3 CASSPQQDHSGRAINEQFF TGTGCCAGCAGCCCCCAGCAAGACCATAGCGGGAGGGCCATTAATGAGCAGTTCTTC
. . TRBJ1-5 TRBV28 CASRTRGARMNQPQHF TGTGCCAGCAGGACCCGGGGGGCGCGCATGAATCAGCCCCAGCATTTT
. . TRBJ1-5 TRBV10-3 CASGQASGDQPQHF TGTGCCTCCGGTCAGGCTTCAGGGGATCAGCCCCAGCATTTT
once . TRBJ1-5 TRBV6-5 CASSGRGNQPQHF TGTGCCAGCAGTGGAAGGGGAAATCAGCCCCAGCATTTT
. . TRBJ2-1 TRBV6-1 CASRASDLSYNEQFF TGTGCCAGCAGGGCTAGCGATCTCTCCTACAATGAGCAGTTCTTC
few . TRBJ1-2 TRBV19 CASKTTDTGRGYTF TGTGCCAGTAAGACGACAGACACAGGGAGAGGCTACACCTTC
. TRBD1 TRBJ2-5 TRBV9 CASSVDRAYQETQYF TGTGCCAGCAGCGTCGACAGGGCCTATCAAGAGACCCAGTACTTC
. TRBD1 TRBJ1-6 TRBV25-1 CASSEWGRGSNSPLHF TGTGCCAGCAGTGAATGGGGCAGGGGGAGTAATTCACCCCTCCACTTT
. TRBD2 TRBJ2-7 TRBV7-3 CASSLGLAGVVEQYF TGTGCCAGCAGCTTAGGACTAGCGGGAGTTGTTGAGCAGTACTTC
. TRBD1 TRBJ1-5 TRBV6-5 CASSRGQSMWPQHF TGTGCCAGCAGTAGGGGACAGAGCATGTGGCCCCAGCATTTT